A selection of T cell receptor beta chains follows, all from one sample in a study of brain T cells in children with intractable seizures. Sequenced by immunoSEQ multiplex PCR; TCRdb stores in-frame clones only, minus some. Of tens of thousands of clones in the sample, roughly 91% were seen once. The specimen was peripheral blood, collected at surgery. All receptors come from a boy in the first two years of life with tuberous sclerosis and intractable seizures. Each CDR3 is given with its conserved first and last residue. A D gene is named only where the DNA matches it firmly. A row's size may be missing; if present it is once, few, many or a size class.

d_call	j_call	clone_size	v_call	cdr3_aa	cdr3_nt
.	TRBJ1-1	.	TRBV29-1	CSVEGPRGREAFF	TGCAGCGTTGAGGGTCCCCGGGGCAGAGAAGCTTTCTTT
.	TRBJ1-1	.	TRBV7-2	CASSLGGGRAFF	TGTGCCAGCAGCCTAGGTGGGGGCCGGGCTTTCTTT
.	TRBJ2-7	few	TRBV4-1	CASSQGSRGSYEQYF	TGCGCCAGCAGCCAAGGCTCCCGGGGCTCCTACGAGCAGTACTTC
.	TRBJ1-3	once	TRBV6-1	CASSEDPRGGGNTIYF	TGTGCCAGCAGTGAAGATCCCAGGGGTGGTGGAAACACCATATATTTT
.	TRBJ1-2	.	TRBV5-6	CASSLILGASYGYTF	TGTGCCAGCAGCTTGATTTTGGGGGCTTCTTACGGCTACACCTTC
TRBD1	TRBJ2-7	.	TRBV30	CAWDSGGAAPLEQYF	TGTGCCTGGGACTCAGGGGGCGCGGCTCCCCTCGAGCAGTACTTC
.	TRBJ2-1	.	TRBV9	CASSVANEQFF	TGTGCCAGCAGCGTAGCCAATGAGCAGTTCTTC
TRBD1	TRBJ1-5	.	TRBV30	CAEPGTGGSDQPQHF	TGTGCCGAACCCGGGACAGGGGGCTCTGATCAGCCCCAGCATTTT
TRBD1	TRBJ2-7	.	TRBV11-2	CASSRDRGAYEQYF	TGTGCCAGCAGCCGAGACAGGGGCGCCTACGAGCAGTACTTC
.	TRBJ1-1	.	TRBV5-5	CASSWGQNTEAFF	TGTGCCAGCAGCTGGGGACAGAACACTGAAGCTTTCTTT
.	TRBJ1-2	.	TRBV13	CASSLGARKEGGYGYTF	TGTGCCAGCAGCTTAGGCGCACGTAAGGAGGGCGGCTATGGCTACACCTTC
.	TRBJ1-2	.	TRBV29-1	CSAYLNYGYTF	TGCAGCGCATATTTGAACTATGGCTACACCTTC
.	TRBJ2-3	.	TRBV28	CASSFFRSGEDTQYF	TGTGCCAGCAGTTTTTTTCGGTCAGGGGAGGATACGCAGTATTTT
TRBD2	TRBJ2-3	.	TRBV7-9	CASSSGLAGGTQYF	TGTGCCAGCAGCTCGGGACTAGCTGGAGGTACGCAGTATTTT
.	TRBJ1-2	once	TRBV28	CASSSLTGNYGYTF	TGTGCCAGCAGTTCCCTAACAGGGAACTATGGCTACACCTTC
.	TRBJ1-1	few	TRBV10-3	CAISVQSGPGGEAFF	TGTGCCATCAGTGTCCAATCGGGACCGGGTGGAGAAGCTTTCTTT
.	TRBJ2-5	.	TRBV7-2	CASSSVPRETQYF	TGTGCCAGCAGCTCCGTACCCCGAGAGACCCAGTACTTC
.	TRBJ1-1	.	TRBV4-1	CASSQEVRTEAFF	TGCGCCAGCAGCCAAGAGGTCAGAACTGAAGCTTTCTTT
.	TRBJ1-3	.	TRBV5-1	CASSLVGGRAGNTIYF	TGCGCCAGCAGCTTGGTGGGGGGCCGGGCTGGAAACACCATATATTTT
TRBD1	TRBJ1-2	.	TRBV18	CASSPLPDRGWYYGYTF	TGTGCCAGCTCACCTTTACCGGACAGGGGATGGTACTATGGCTACACCTTC
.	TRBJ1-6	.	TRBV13	CASSLGASRTSPLHF	TGTGCCAGCAGCTTAGGCGCCAGTCGGACTTCACCCCTCCACTTT
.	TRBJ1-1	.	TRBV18	CASSPPKGNTEAFF	TGTGCCAGCTCACCACCGAAGGGGAACACTGAAGCTTTCTTT
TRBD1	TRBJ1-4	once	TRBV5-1	CASSEWVFGTANEKLFF	TGCGCCAGCAGCGAATGGGTGTTCGGGACAGCTAATGAAAAACTGTTTTTT
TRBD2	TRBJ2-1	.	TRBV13	CASSLEGTSGGRSSYNEQFF	TGTGCCAGCAGCTTAGAGGGGACTAGCGGGGGGCGAAGCTCCTACAATGAGCAGTTCTTC
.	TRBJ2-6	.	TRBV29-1	CSVEGGSAGANVLTF	TGCAGCGTTGAGGGCGGGTCCGCTGGGGCCAACGTCCTGACTTTC
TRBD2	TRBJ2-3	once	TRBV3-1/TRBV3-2	CASSQDFVGLATDTQYF	TGTGCCAGCAGCCAAGATTTCGTAGGACTAGCAACAGATACGCAGTATTTT
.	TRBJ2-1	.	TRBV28	CASSLDGNEQFF	TGTGCCAGCAGTTTAGACGGGAATGAGCAGTTCTTC
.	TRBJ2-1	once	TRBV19	CASSVSRGNEQFF	TGTGCCAGTAGTGTTTCACGGGGGAATGAGCAGTTCTTC
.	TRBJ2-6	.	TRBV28	CASSFGRASGANVLTF	TGTGCCAGCAGTTTTGGACGGGCCTCTGGGGCCAACGTCCTGACTTTC
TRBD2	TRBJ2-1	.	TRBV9	CASSVLAGMYNEQFF	TGTGCCAGCAGCGTACTAGCGGGAATGTACAATGAGCAGTTCTTC
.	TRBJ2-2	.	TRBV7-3	CASSPIAGDHTGELFF	TGTGCCAGCAGCCCCATCGCCGGGGACCACACCGGGGAGCTGTTTTTT
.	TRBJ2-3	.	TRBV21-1	CASSKRLTVSGGPPDTQYF	TGTGCCAGCAGCAAACGGCTTACGGTGTCGGGGGGGCCCCCAGATACGCAGTATTTT
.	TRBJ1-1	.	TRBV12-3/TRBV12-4	CASSYLGFTEAFF	TGTGCCAGCAGTTATTTGGGGTTCACTGAAGCTTTCTTT
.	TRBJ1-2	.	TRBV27	CASSLSRNYGYTF	TGTGCCAGCAGTTTATCCCGGAACTATGGCTACACCTTC
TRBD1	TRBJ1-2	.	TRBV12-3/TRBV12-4	CASSLDRGEGYTF	TGTGCCAGCAGCCTAGACAGGGGGGAAGGCTACACCTTC
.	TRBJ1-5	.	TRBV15	CATSRDLGREGKPQHF	TGTGCCACCAGCAGAGATCTCGGGCGAGAGGGTAAGCCCCAGCATTTT
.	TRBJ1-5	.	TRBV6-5	CASGRTGGQPQHF	TGTGCCAGCGGGCGGACGGGGGGACAACCCCAGCATTTT
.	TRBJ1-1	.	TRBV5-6	CASSLVGQTNTEAFF	TGTGCCAGCAGCTTGGTTGGGCAGACGAACACTGAAGCTTTCTTT
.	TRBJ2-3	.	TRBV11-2	CASSAGAGLSTDTQYF	TGTGCCAGCAGCGCTGGGGCGGGGCTTAGCACAGATACGCAGTATTTT
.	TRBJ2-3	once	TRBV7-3	CASSSQPQGTDTQYF	TGTGCCAGCAGCTCACAACCTCAGGGGACAGATACGCAGTATTTT
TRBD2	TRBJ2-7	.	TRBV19	CASTRWGLAGDEQYF	TGTGCCAGTACCAGATGGGGACTAGCGGGAGACGAGCAGTACTTC
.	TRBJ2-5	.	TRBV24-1	CATSDELETQYF	TGTGCCACCAGTGACGAACTGGAGACCCAGTACTTC
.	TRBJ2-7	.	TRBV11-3	CASSSRFTEQYF	TGTGCCAGCAGCTCCCGCTTTACAGAGCAGTACTTC
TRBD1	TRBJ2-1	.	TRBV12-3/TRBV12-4	CASSPQGAGEQFF	TGTGCCAGCAGCCCACAGGGGGCAGGTGAGCAGTTCTTC
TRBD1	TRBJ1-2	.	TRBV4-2	CASSQELRDSYGYTF	TGTGCCAGCAGCCAAGAATTGCGGGACAGCTATGGCTACACCTTC
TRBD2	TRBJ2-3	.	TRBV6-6	CASSYSLAGGSDTQYF	TGTGCCAGCAGTTACTCACTAGCGGGCGGTTCAGATACGCAGTATTTT
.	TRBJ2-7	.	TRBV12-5	CASGPQDSRYEQYF	TGTGCTAGTGGTCCCCAAGACAGCCGCTACGAGCAGTACTTC